This T cell receptor (beta chain) was sequenced during a study of T cell repertoires in cytomegalovirus infection. Trimming took off 3 bases at V and 0 bases at J, with 17 bases between the two ends. The CDR3 extends over 17 amino acids. TCRdb re-analysed the reads in MiXCR, keeping a single row per CDR3 protein. This sample has roughly 200,000 distinct CDR3 sequences, with roughly a sixth found just once. This clonotype originated in a human donor in good health (CMV status not recorded). Some clones in this sample may be carry-over from other donors' samples. The gene calls are TRBV7-1 and TRBJ2-5; D remains ambiguous. TRBV7-1 carries the ORF label, with uncertain function. Sequencing input: CD8+ T cells from PBMCs. The CDR3 reads CASSSTSLERNQETQYF. The CDR3 DNA reads as TGTGCCAGCAGCTCGACCTCTTTGGAACGGAACCAAGAGACCCAGTACTTC.